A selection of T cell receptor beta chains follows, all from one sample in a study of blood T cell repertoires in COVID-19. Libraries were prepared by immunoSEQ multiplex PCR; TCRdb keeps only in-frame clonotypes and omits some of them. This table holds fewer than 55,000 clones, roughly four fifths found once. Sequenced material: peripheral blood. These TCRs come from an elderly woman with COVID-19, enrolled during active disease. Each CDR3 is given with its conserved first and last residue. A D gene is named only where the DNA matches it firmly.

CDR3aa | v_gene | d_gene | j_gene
CAWSLEETQYF | TRBV30 | NA | TRBJ2-5
CASSLGTESSGANVLTF | TRBV5-1 | NA | TRBJ2-6
CASSPTGAQTYEQYF | TRBV9 | TRBD1 | TRBJ2-7
CASSEALGGFNEKLFF | TRBV6-1 | NA | TRBJ1-4
CASSPMGLVYEQYF | TRBV11-2 | TRBD2 | TRBJ2-7
CASSLESGSSTGELFF | TRBV5-6 | NA | TRBJ2-2
CASSPRSADYNQPQHF | TRBV18 | NA | TRBJ1-5
CASSSGGLTQETQYF | TRBV7-3 | TRBD2 | TRBJ2-5
CASSPRDNLNTEAFF | TRBV7-9 | NA | TRBJ1-1
CASSYYGRGNEQFF | TRBV6-5 | TRBD2 | TRBJ2-1
CASSLEREETDTQYF | TRBV27 | TRBD2 | TRBJ2-3
CASRVAIGAKNIQYF | TRBV7-2 | NA | TRBJ2-4
CSASNGRPLSGANVLTF | TRBV20-1 | NA | TRBJ2-6
CASSHGTGLGEQYF | TRBV4-1 | TRBD1 | TRBJ2-7
CASSPRSSYNEQFF | TRBV9 | NA | TRBJ2-1
CASSPGTSGRARNEQFF | TRBV4-1 | TRBD2 | TRBJ2-1
CASSLVMAGYGYTF | TRBV5-1 | NA | TRBJ1-2
CASSSPGQGVHEQYF | TRBV5-6 | TRBD1 | TRBJ2-7
CASRVRQNNSPLHF | TRBV5-1 | NA | TRBJ1-6
CASSQSGGTSYNEQFF | TRBV23-1 | NA | TRBJ2-1
CASSPGQAGSPLHF | TRBV11-2 | TRBD1 | TRBJ1-6
CASYRDSNTGELFF | TRBV2 | NA | TRBJ2-2
CASLPDSHQPQHF | TRBV6-5 | NA | TRBJ1-5
CASSSRTREGEQFF | TRBV7-9 | NA | TRBJ2-1
CASFRALSDNEQFF | TRBV7-8 | NA | TRBJ2-1
CASSIRGGANTEAFF | TRBV9 | NA | TRBJ1-1
CASSQASGSSYEQYF | TRBV3-1/TRBV3-2 | TRBD2 | TRBJ2-7
CASREGAEAFF | TRBV19 | NA | TRBJ1-1
CASSEPARSHEQYF | TRBV6-1 | NA | TRBJ2-7
CASSLVPGSYNEQFF | TRBV28 | NA | TRBJ2-1
CASSLGQGGSTDTQYF | TRBV5-1 | TRBD1 | TRBJ2-3
CASSVAGAVAYNEQFF | TRBV9 | NA | TRBJ2-1
CASKRAGATDTQYF | TRBV30 | NA | TRBJ2-3
CASTSTGVHQDQPQHF | TRBV27 | TRBD1 | TRBJ1-5
CASSLPDRGAHEQFF | TRBV4-1 | TRBD1 | TRBJ2-1
CASSYDRGTEAFF | TRBV19 | NA | TRBJ1-1
CASTDRPRGKLFF | TRBV12-3/TRBV12-4 | TRBD1 | TRBJ1-4
CASRLGLAGNNEQFF | TRBV25-1 | TRBD2 | TRBJ2-1
CASSSGQGHEKLFF | TRBV5-1 | TRBD1 | TRBJ1-4
CASTHGSEYNEQFF | TRBV7-9 | NA | TRBJ2-1
CASSPVLRTGGGYTF | TRBV7-9 | TRBD1 | TRBJ1-2
CASSPILRRTSGSWSKNIQYF | TRBV6-2/TRBV6-3 | TRBD2 | TRBJ2-4
CASSLRERITGELFF | TRBV5-4 | NA | TRBJ2-2
CATSDGLAGHYEQYF | TRBV24-1 | TRBD2 | TRBJ2-7
CASSLTGQLNTEAFF | TRBV7-3 | TRBD1 | TRBJ1-1
CATLSLDRNPNYGYTF | TRBV5-1 | TRBD1 | TRBJ1-2
CAWSLRGEGELFF | TRBV30 | TRBD2 | TRBJ2-2
CSASLGARSGANVLTF | TRBV20-1 | NA | TRBJ2-6
CASSSQGVQETQYF | TRBV7-2 | TRBD1 | TRBJ2-5
CASSPIGGTGGETQYF | TRBV9 | TRBD1 | TRBJ2-5
CASSPPGNYEQYF | TRBV18 | NA | TRBJ2-7
CASSPRDRDSPLHF | TRBV7-6 | TRBD1 | TRBJ1-6
CASRVGGLAGGVSTDTQYF | TRBV11-2 | TRBD2 | TRBJ2-3
CASSLSISRFADTQYF | TRBV27 | NA | TRBJ2-3
CASSQEGTSEMQYF | TRBV4-1 | TRBD2 | TRBJ2-3